Listed here are 23 T cell receptor beta chains from one sample, sequenced in a study of T cells in Graves' hyperthyroidism and ophthalmopathy. RNA transcripts gave rise to amplified TCR beta CDR3 regions. With the HTBI primer set, the TCR CDR3 went through a first round of RT-PCR. TCRdb passed the multiplex PCR reads through MiXCR, listing each CDR3 protein once. The sample records 700,000 or so distinct CDR3 sequences, less than 20% being singletons. The sequencing sample was made of blood. These TCRs come from a man between 18 and 35 years old with Graves' hyperthyroidism.

This clonotype showed up many times. The V call is TRBV29-1, the J call TRBJ1-1; tentatively, D is TRBD1 (5 bases). The V gene lost 4 bases and the J gene lost 0 bases, with 12 bases spanning the gap. Germline V gives CDR1 SQVTM, CDR2 ANQGSEA. The CDR3 has 14 amino acids. CDR3 region: CSVVGRGMNTEAFF. The CDR3 bases are TGCAGCGTTGTAGGGAGGGGTATGAACACTGAAGCTTTCTTT.

This clonotype was counted once. The V and J genes are TRBV5-4 and TRBJ1-4, with a tentative D call TRBD1 (5 bases). Germline CDR1 is SGHNT and CDR2 is YYREEE (reference sequence). CDR3 length: 14 residues. V was trimmed by 2 bases and J by 3 bases, leaving 8 bases between them. DNA of the CDR3: TGTGCCAGCAGCTTACCGGGACCTAATGAAAAACTGTTTTTT. Its translation: CASSLPGPNEKLFF.

This clonotype was seen ten or more times. The chain links TRBV28 to TRBJ2-1, with D perhaps TRBD2 (5 bases). V was cut by 4 bases and J by 6 bases, with 31 bases left in between. CDR1 and CDR2 (germline): MDHEN, SYDVKM. The length of the CDR3 is 20 residues. The CDR3 sequence: CASSSILGSLRAWGFNEQFF. CDR3 nucleotide sequence: TGTGCCAGCAGTTCCATCCTGGGGAGTCTACGGGCTTGGGGATTCAATGAGCAGTTCTTC.

Concerning this clonotype: A much larger clone is a single base away; this may be a read error. The chain recombines TRBV6-1 with TRBJ1-2, with D uncertain. This CDR3 has 11 residues. CDR1 and CDR2 from the germline V gene are MNHNS and SASEGT. Between the trimmed V and J ends, which lost 6 bases and 2 bases, there was a span of 4 bases. The CDR3 nucleotides are TGTGCCAGCAGGACGAACTATGGCTACACCTTC. Its translation: CASRTNYGYTF.

This clonotype was seen at least ten times. The chain is built from TRBV7-2 and TRBJ2-1; TRBD1 matches 7 bases. The junction had 7 bases not matched to a gene; V was cut back by 7 bases and J by 4 bases. The CDR3 length is 14 residues. Per germline, CDR1 SGHTA and CDR2 FQGNSA. The DNA for the CDR3 is TGTGCCAGCACCCCGGCCAGGGGGTACAATGAGCAGTTCTTC. Its translation is CASTPARGYNEQFF.

This clonotype came up many times. The genes are TRBV2 and TRBJ1-1; the D is unclear. V gave up 6 bases and J gave up 4 bases, with 18 bases separating them. The CDR3 sequence is 15 residues long. CDR1 is SNHLY and CDR2 is FYNNEI in the germline V gene. CDR3 region: CASRAWRAGGTEAFF. The CDR3 DNA reads TGTGCCAGCAGAGCCTGGCGGGCTGGAGGCACTGAAGCTTTCTTT.

This clonotype was detected ten times or more. The rearrangement uses TRBV18 and TRBJ1-1, with D uncertain. Trimming left V 2 bases short and J 1 base short, with 8 bases between. Germline assignment: CDR1 KGHSH and CDR2 LQKENI. The CDR3 has 14 amino acids. The CDR3, as DNA: TGTGCCAGCTCACCAGGCAGTGGGAACACTGAAGCTTTCTTT. This gives the protein CASSPGSGNTEAFF. Full variable domain (outside the CDR3, taken from reference TRBV18 and TRBJ1-1): NAGVMQNPRHLVRRRGQEARLRCSPMKGHSHVYWYRQLPEEGLKFMVYLQKENIIDESGMPKERFSAEFPKEGPSILRIQQVVRGDSAAYFCASSPGSGNTEAFFGQGTRLTVV.

This sequence joins TRBV19 and TRBJ2-3, with a weak D call TRBD2 (6 bases). Trimming removed 9 bases at V and 0 bases at J, with 16 bases between. The CDR3 has 15 residues. CDR1 is LNHDA and CDR2 is SQIVND in the germline V gene (reference sequence). CDR3 protein: CASQGIAASTDTQYF. The CDR3 DNA reads TGTGCCAGCCAAGGGATAGCGGCAAGCACAGATACGCAGTATTTT.

V usage is TRBV29-1 and J usage is TRBJ2-3; D is unresolved. The CDR3 runs to 12 residues. The ends were cut back, 0 bases at V and 4 bases at J, with 5 bases in the middle. Per germline, CDR1 SQVTM and CDR2 ANQGSEA. The CDR3: CSVEDRSDTQYF. CDR3 nucleotides: TGCAGCGTTGAAGATCGGTCAGATACGCAGTATTTT.

This clonotype was seen repeatedly, ten times or more. The genes are TRBV27 and TRBJ2-7, with a weak D call TRBD2 (7 bases). The CDR3 consists of 13 residues. Trimming left V 11 bases short and J 9 bases short, with 23 bases between. Germline V CDR1 and CDR2: MNHEY, SMNVEV (reference sequence). The DNA for the CDR3 is TGTGCCTCAGGCCGGGGGGCGCACGGTGTGCAGTACTTC. This gives the protein CASGRGAHGVQYF.

V and J are TRBV4-3 and TRBJ1-6; D not resolved. Germline-derived CDR1 and CDR2 are LGHNA and YSLEER. The V end was cut by 0 bases, the J end by 4 bases, with 10 bases between. There are 16 residues in the CDR3. The CDR3 protein is CASSQEAGIYNSPLHF. CDR3 coding DNA: TGCGCCAGCAGCCAAGAGGCCGGGATTTATAATTCACCCCTCCACTTT.

This clonotype has a count of ten or more. V is TRBV2 and J is TRBJ1-1; no reliable D call. Trimming cost V 4 bases and J 10 bases, with 10 bases left between them. Germline lookup yields CDR1 SNHLY and CDR2 FYNNEI. The CDR3 is made up of 11 amino acids. The CDR3 region is CASSAYTGAFF. The DNA for the CDR3 is TGTGCCAGCAGTGCCTACACCGGAGCTTTCTTT.

The chain couples TRBV15 to TRBJ1-4; D is undetermined. The CDR3 has 14 residues. Germline V lookup: CDR1 LNHNV, CDR2 YYDKDF (reference sequence). V lost 1 base, J lost 7 bases, and 10 bases lay in between. CDR3 bases: TGTGCCACCAGCAGAGGAGCAGCGGCTGAAAAACTGTTTTTT. It is translated as CATSRGAAAEKLFF.

The chain joins TRBV27 to TRBJ1-5, with 11 nucleotides matching TRBD1. Germline trimming cut 4 bases from V and 9 bases from J; bases unmatched to any gene: 14. CDR3 length: 17 amino acids. Germline CDR1 MNHEY, CDR2 SMNVEV (reference sequence). The CDR3 loop is CASSSGTGGWTGGPQHF. CDR3 sequence (DNA): TGTGCCAGCAGTTCCGGGACAGGGGGATGGACCGGGGGGCCCCAGCATTTT.

This clonotype came up many times. The chain joins TRBV9 to TRBJ2-7; possibly TRBD1 for D (5 bases). CDR1 is SGDLS, CDR2 YYNGEE, per germline. This CDR3 contains 13 residues. V was trimmed by 4 bases and J by 2 bases, leaving 10 bases between them. The CDR3 is CASSLDSPYEQYF. DNA for the CDR3: TGTGCCAGCAGCCTTGACAGCCCCTACGAGCAGTACTTC.

This clonotype was seen a few times. This chain connects TRBV20-1 to TRBJ2-7; D possibly uses TRBD1 or TRBD2 (6 bases each). Germline CDR1 DFQATT, CDR2 SNEGSKA (reference sequence). The CDR3 runs to 12 residues. V lost 3 bases and J lost 7, with 13 bases in between. CDR3 DNA: TGCAGTGCTAGTTCGAGGGGGAGGGAGCAGTACTTC. It encodes CSASSRGREQYF.

This clonotype was seen more than once but under ten times. The chain has TRBV20-1 and TRBJ1-1; D not certain. V lost 5 bases and J 4 bases, leaving 11 bases between the germline ends. This CDR3 has 12 amino acids. Per the germline V gene, CDR1 is DFQATT and CDR2 is SNEGSKA (reference sequence). The CDR3 sequence is CSARPAGTEAFF. The CDR3, as DNA: TGCAGTGCTCGCCCGGCCGGCACTGAAGCTTTCTTT.

The chain links TRBV3-1 to TRBJ2-4; 14 bases fit TRBD2. There are 19 residues in the CDR3. V lost 1 base, J lost 9 bases, and 14 bases stayed unmatched. From germline, CDR1 is LGHDT and CDR2 YNNKEL (reference sequence). As DNA, the CDR3 is TGTGCCAGCAGCCAAGGTGCCGGGACTAGCGGGAGTAAGGGCATCATTCAGTACTTC. It encodes CASSQGAGTSGSKGIIQYF.

The chain has TRBV4-1 and TRBJ2-1, with 10 bases fitting TRBD2. Germline V gene data show CDR1 as MGHRA and CDR2 as YSYEKL. This CDR3 comprises 17 residues. The V segment lost 1 base and the J segment 4 bases; nucleotides outside the gene matches: 7. CDR3: CASSQGSSGSEYNEQFF. The CDR3 nucleotides are TGCGCCAGCAGCCAAGGTTCTAGCGGGAGCGAATACAATGAGCAGTTCTTC.

Many counts were recorded for this clonotype. The chain couples TRBV27 to TRBJ2-1, with 10 bases matching TRBD2. This CDR3 comprises 17 residues. V lost 5 bases to trimming and J lost 6 bases; unmatched junction nucleotides: 13. Germline V lookup: CDR1 MNHEY, CDR2 SMNVEV (reference sequence). The CDR3 spells CASSPILGLAGANEQFF. The CDR3 coding sequence is TGTGCCAGCAGTCCTATCTTGGGGCTAGCGGGAGCCAATGAGCAGTTCTTC.

The CDR3 DNA reads as TGTGCCAGCAGCTTTTCCCCCGGGATGGTCTCTGGGGCCAACGTCCTGACTTTC. Translating gives CASSFSPGMVSGANVLTF. The V gene is TRBV7-9, the J gene TRBJ2-6; a weak D match, TRBD2 (5 bases). This CDR3 comprises 18 residues. Germline loops: CDR1 SEHNR, CDR2 FQNEAQ (reference sequence). V shed 3 bases and J shed 0 bases, with 15 bases lying between them.

The chain links TRBV9 to TRBJ2-5; D uncertain. Germline V gene sequence: CDR1 SGDLS, CDR2 YYNGEE. This CDR3 spans 17 amino acids. The V end was cut by 0 bases, the J end by 1 base, with 16 bases between. DNA of the CDR3: TGTGCCAGCAGCGTAGACGGCAGGCTACGCGCCCAAGAGACCCAGTACTTC. Its translation: CASSVDGRLRAQETQYF.

This clonotype was seen at least ten times. The rearrangement links TRBV7-2 to TRBJ2-4; weak D call: TRBD1 (6 bases). The ends were cut back, 6 bases at V and 0 bases at J, with 15 bases in the middle. The CDR3 is 16 amino acids. Germline V gene sequence: CDR1 SGHTA, CDR2 FQGNSA. CDR3 DNA: TGTGCCAGCAGGGGCCTGGACAGAAGAGCCAAAAACATTCAGTACTTC. This encodes CASRGLDRRAKNIQYF.